Shown below are 21 T cell receptor beta chains from a single sample sequenced in a study of T-cell memory formation after mild COVID-19. TCRdb fed the 5' RACE reads into MiXCR, producing one record per CDR3 protein. The sample lists 150,000 to 200,000 distinct CDR3 sequences, roughly a fifth seen once, with 23% in the top ten. The sample was PBMCs or a T cell subset sorted from them (not recorded which). These receptors all come from an adult woman who had mild COVID-19 (a few samples of this study predate the infection). Cell type and time point are not known.

In its sample, this clonotype was seen once. The CDR3, as DNA: TGTGCCAGCAGTTTAGCGCCTAGCAGCAGCACAGATACGCAGTATTTT. Translated, it gives CASSLAPSSSTDTQYF. The chain combines TRBV12-3 or TRBV12-4 with TRBJ2-3; TRBD2 might be the D (5 bases). CDR3 length: 16 residues. With 0 bases removed from V and 0 bases from J, the gap between germline ends came to 10 bases.

The CDR3 spells CASSVGGAEAFF. The CDR3, as DNA: TGTGCCAGCAGCGTGGGGGGAGCTGAAGCTTTCTTT. The rearrangement links TRBV9 to TRBJ1-1; the D gene is possibly TRBD1 (5 bases). The CDR3 spans 12 residues. Germline assignment: CDR1 SGDLS and CDR2 YYNGEE. Trimming shortened V by 2 bases and J by 6 bases, and 8 bases separated the two germline ends.

This sequence joins TRBV29-1 and TRBJ1-1; 7 bases fit TRBD1. The CDR3 is made up of 11 amino acids. CDR1 and CDR2 (germline): SQVTM, ANQGSEA. The trim removed 4 bases at V and 10 bases at J, leaving 6 bases unmatched. The DNA for the CDR3 is TGCAGCGTTGTCGACAGGGCTGGAGCTTTCTTT. Amino acid sequence: CSVVDRAGAFF.

There are a few counts of this clonotype. The rearrangement uses TRBV20-1 and TRBJ1-1, with D possibly matching TRBD1 (5 bases). The germline V gene has CDR1 DFQATT and CDR2 SNEGSKA (reference sequence). Trimming took 0 bases from V and 3 from J, leaving 23 bases between them. This CDR3 is built from 18 residues. The CDR3 sequence is CSAREMGGTLIGDTEAFF. The CDR3 coding sequence is TGCAGTGCTAGAGAGATGGGAGGGACTCTCATCGGGGACACTGAAGCTTTCTTT.

V and J are TRBV4-1 and TRBJ2-7; D not resolved. The V and J ends lost 3 bases and 3 bases respectively, with 9 bases between them. Germline V gene sequence: CDR1 MGHRA, CDR2 YSYEKL. The CDR3 length is 13 residues. The CDR3 loop reads CASSQVGGYEQYF. As DNA, the CDR3 is TGCGCCAGCAGCCAGGTCGGCGGCTACGAGCAGTACTTC.

About this clonotype itself: At one of its ends the junction is not consistent with the germline gene, which may arise from a read error. This chain connects TRBV12-3 or TRBV12-4 to TRBJ1-2; 7 nucleotides match TRBD1. This CDR3 is built from 13 residues. The CDR3: CANSDRAGYGYTF. CDR3 coding DNA: TGTGCCAACAGTGACAGGGCGGGGTATGGCTACACCTTC.

This clonotype was observed a handful of times. The rearrangement joins TRBV29-1 to TRBJ1-2, with no clear D. V lost 3 bases and J lost 8, with 16 bases in between. The germline V gene has CDR1 SQVTM and CDR2 ANQGSEA. The CDR3 runs 13 residues. The CDR3 protein is CSVDPGDWTGYTF. CDR3 nucleotides: TGCAGCGTTGATCCGGGAGACTGGACCGGCTACACCTTC.

This clonotype was counted between two and nine times. The DNA of the CDR3 is TGTGCCAGTAGTATAGCGCAGGGGTTGGCTGATACGCAGTATTTT. It translates to CASSIAQGLADTQYF. This chain links TRBV19 with TRBJ2-3; D is perhaps TRBD1 (6 bases). The germline V and J ends were trimmed by 1 base and 6 bases, with 14 bases remaining between them. This CDR3 has 15 residues. CDR1 is LNHDA, CDR2 SQIVND, per germline (reference sequence).

The V gene is TRBV5-5, the J gene TRBJ2-7; TRBD1 aligns across 10 bases. V was clipped by 0 bases and J by 5 bases; unmatched bases: 8. Germline loops: CDR1 SGHKS, CDR2 YYEKEE (reference sequence). This CDR3 spans 16 amino acids. The CDR3 region has the DNA TGTGCCAGCAGCTTGGAAATAGGGACAGGGGCCCACGAGCAGTACTTC. It is translated as CASSLEIGTGAHEQYF.

The chain couples TRBV7-8 to TRBJ1-1; 9 bases are shared with TRBD1. The CDR3 totals 16 residues. V lost 1 base, J lost 4 bases, and 7 bases stayed unmatched. Germline CDR1 SGHVS, CDR2 FQNEAQ. CDR3 sequence (DNA): TGTGCCAGCAGCTTAGGAGGGACAGGGTCAATCACTGAAGCTTTCTTT. Amino acids: CASSLGGTGSITEAFF.

This clonotype turned up a few times. This chain joins TRBV7-9 and TRBJ2-2, with 7 bases identical to TRBD1. There are 15 residues in the CDR3. Per the germline V gene, CDR1 is SEHNR and CDR2 is FQNEAQ (reference sequence). The V and J ends lost 3 bases and 0 bases, in that order; junction bases with no gene match: 1. The CDR3 loop reads CASSLTGTNTGELFF. The CDR3 bases are TGTGCCAGCAGCTTGACAGGGACGAACACCGGGGAGCTGTTTTTT.

At least ten counts were recorded for this clonotype. The rearrangement joins TRBV7-9 to TRBJ2-2; tentatively, D is TRBD1 (5 bases). CDR1 SEHNR and CDR2 FQNEAQ come from the germline V gene (reference sequence). The ends were cut back, 5 bases at V and 5 bases at J, with 15 bases in the middle. The CDR3 is 15 residues long. CDR3 in DNA: TGTGCCAGCAGCCCGGAGACAGACTTAACCGGGGAGCTGTTTTTT. This codes for CASSPETDLTGELFF.

The table lists this clonotype with a count of one. The junction departs from the called germline gene at one end, perhaps through a read error. The chain carries TRBV7-7 and TRBJ2-2; no definite D call. Germline CDR1 reads SSHAT; CDR2 reads FNYEAQ (reference sequence). The CDR3 is made up of 13 amino acids. The CDR3 DNA is TGTGCTAGCAGCTCCATAGACCCCGGGGAGCTGTTTTTT. Residues: CASSSIDPGELFF.

This rearrangement joins TRBV30 to TRBJ2-1, with D possibly TRBD2 on 6 matching bases. Germline values: CDR1 GTSNPN, CDR2 SVGIG (reference sequence). The CDR3 has 14 amino acids. Trimming removed 3 bases from V and 2 bases from J, with 11 bases in between. The CDR3, as DNA: TGTGCCTGGAGGCTGGGCGGGGCCTACAATGAGCAGTTCTTC. It translates to CAWRLGGAYNEQFF.

A few counts support this clonotype. This chain links TRBV12-3 or TRBV12-4 with TRBJ2-1; 12 positions agree with TRBD2. The V segment lost 4 bases and the J segment 8 bases; nucleotides outside the gene matches: 3. This CDR3 contains 14 residues. In nucleotides, the CDR3 is TGTGCCAGCAGTTGGACTAGCGGGGAGGATGAGCAGTTCTTC. Its protein product is CASSWTSGEDEQFF.

This chain links TRBV4-3 with TRBJ2-3, with 9 bases lining up with TRBD2. Germline CDR1 reads LGHNA; CDR2 reads YSLEER. The CDR3 is 21 residues long. With 3 bases clipped from V and 2 bases from J, the junction kept 21 bases outside the gene matches. CDR3 protein: CASSQLVEGQREERHTDTQYF. For the CDR3, the DNA is TGCGCCAGCAGCCAGCTGGTTGAAGGGCAGCGGGAGGAGAGGCACACAGATACGCAGTATTTT.

This clonotype was counted a few times. This chain links TRBV30 with TRBJ2-2; D gene uncertain. The CDR3 has 12 residues. Germline V lookup: CDR1 GTSNPN, CDR2 SVGIG (reference sequence). V was trimmed by 3 bases and J by 3 bases, leaving 5 bases between them. CDR3 in DNA: TGTGCCTGGAGGGCGGACACCGGGGAGCTGTTTTTT. It specifies CAWRADTGELFF.

This clonotype was recorded many times. The chain joins TRBV12-3 or TRBV12-4 to TRBJ2-5; D possibly uses TRBD1 or TRBD2 (5 bases each). Deletions cut 5 bases from V and 5 bases from J, with 18 bases between. This CDR3 comprises 15 residues. The CDR3 protein is CASSPHGGMDETQYF. CDR3 in DNA: TGTGCCAGCAGTCCCCATGGGGGAATGGACGAGACCCAGTACTTC.

The sample holds a few counts of this clonotype. V usage is TRBV10-3 and J usage is TRBJ2-5, with a possible D match to TRBD1 (5 bases). This CDR3 spans 13 amino acids. CDR1 ENHRY and CDR2 SYGVKD come from the germline V gene. The ends were cut back, 3 bases at V and 5 bases at J, with 10 bases in the middle. CDR3 nucleotide sequence: TGTGCCATCAGTGATCAGGGCTGGGAGACCCAGTACTTC. Amino acids: CAISDQGWETQYF.

The CDR3 nucleotides are TGTGCCAGCAGCTTAGAGACCGGGGGGGCCATAGATACGCAGTATTTT. As protein: CASSLETGGAIDTQYF. The J gene is TRBJ2-3, the V gene TRBV7-8; 8 bases agree with TRBD2. The V gene's germline CDR1 is SGHVS and CDR2 FQNEAQ. This CDR3 is 16 amino acids long. Trimming took 1 base from V and 5 from J; bases not matched to a gene: 8.

This clonotype was found a few times. The chain combines TRBV9 with TRBJ2-6; D remains unclear. The V end was cut by 1 base, the J end by 1 base, with 6 bases between. This CDR3 is built from 15 residues. Germline CDR1 and CDR2: SGDLS and YYNGEE. CDR3 sequence: CASSVSRSGANVLTF. The CDR3 coding sequence is TGTGCCAGCAGCGTATCGAGATCTGGGGCCAACGTCCTGACTTTC.